The rows below give T cell receptor beta chains drawn from one sample of a study of blood T cell repertoires in COVID-19. The repertoire was sequenced with immunoSEQ multiplex PCR; TCRdb's copy has only in-frame clones and lacks some. In the table there are roughly 500,000 clones, roughly 88% of which are singletons. Sequenced input: PBMCs or T cells enriched from blood (not recorded which). The source of these receptors is a woman aged 35 to 49 who had recovered from COVID-19. The CDR3 runs from the conserved cysteine through the conserved F or W. Fields, in order: D gene, J gene, clone size, V gene, CDR3 protein, CDR3 DNA. The D gene is left open where the match is weak. Clone size is shown for a subset of rows, as once, few, many or a class of expanded clone.

d_call: .
j_call: TRBJ2-3
clone_size: once
v_call: TRBV29-1
cdr3_aa: CSTTVDSYTDTQYF
cdr3_nt: TGCAGCACCACGGTTGACTCCTACACAGATACGCAGTATTTT

d_call: TRBD2
j_call: TRBJ2-1
clone_size: .
v_call: TRBV2
cdr3_aa: CASSSGGPNEQFF
cdr3_nt: TGTGCCAGCAGTTCGGGGGGTCCCAATGAGCAGTTCTTC

d_call: .
j_call: TRBJ1-2
clone_size: .
v_call: TRBV9
cdr3_aa: CASSVGWRVSDLLGYTF
cdr3_nt: TGTGCCAGCAGCGTGGGTTGGAGGGTCTCAGACCTCCTCGGCTACACCTTC

d_call: .
j_call: TRBJ2-7
clone_size: .
v_call: TRBV12-5
cdr3_aa: CASGFSDRNYEQYF
cdr3_nt: TGTGCTAGTGGTTTTTCGGACAGAAACTACGAGCAGTACTTC

d_call: TRBD1
j_call: TRBJ1-2
clone_size: .
v_call: TRBV13
cdr3_aa: CASSERGLGVHYGYTF
cdr3_nt: TGTGCCAGCAGCGAAAGGGGGCTCGGGGTACACTATGGCTACACCTTC

d_call: .
j_call: TRBJ2-1
clone_size: .
v_call: TRBV19
cdr3_aa: CASSSPQGSYNEQFF
cdr3_nt: TGTGCCAGTAGTAGTCCTCAGGGTTCCTACAATGAGCAGTTCTTC

d_call: .
j_call: TRBJ2-1
clone_size: .
v_call: TRBV7-8
cdr3_aa: CASSLVEGGSYNEQFF
cdr3_nt: TGTGCCAGCAGCTTGGTGGAGGGCGGCTCCTACAATGAGCAGTTCTTC

d_call: .
j_call: TRBJ2-7
clone_size: .
v_call: TRBV13
cdr3_aa: CASSATKGVILYEQYF
cdr3_nt: TGTGCCAGCAGCGCAACTAAAGGGGTAATTCTTTACGAGCAGTACTTC

d_call: TRBD2
j_call: TRBJ2-1
clone_size: .
v_call: TRBV15
cdr3_aa: CATSRRAGDPYNEQFF
cdr3_nt: TGTGCCACCAGCAGACGAGCGGGGGACCCCTACAATGAGCAGTTCTTC

d_call: TRBD1
j_call: TRBJ1-2
clone_size: .
v_call: TRBV6-5
cdr3_aa: CASSYSIQGGYTF
cdr3_nt: TGTGCCAGCAGTTACTCGATACAGGGGGGCTACACCTTC

d_call: TRBD1
j_call: TRBJ2-2
clone_size: .
v_call: TRBV29-1
cdr3_aa: CSVVYGQGDTGELFF
cdr3_nt: TGCAGCGTTGTGTACGGCCAGGGGGACACCGGGGAGCTGTTTTTT

d_call: TRBD1
j_call: TRBJ1-2
clone_size: .
v_call: TRBV7-9
cdr3_aa: CASTLRQGLDGYTF
cdr3_nt: TGTGCCAGCACCCTACGACAGGGGCTTGATGGCTACACCTTC

d_call: .
j_call: TRBJ1-2
clone_size: .
v_call: TRBV6-5
cdr3_aa: CASKPREIYGYTF
cdr3_nt: TGTGCCAGCAAGCCAAGGGAGATCTATGGCTACACCTTC

d_call: TRBD1
j_call: TRBJ1-1
clone_size: .
v_call: TRBV10-2
cdr3_aa: CASRQGAEGTAFF
cdr3_nt: TGCGCCAGCAGACAGGGGGCGGAGGGTACGGCTTTCTTT

d_call: TRBD1
j_call: TRBJ1-1
clone_size: .
v_call: TRBV7-2
cdr3_aa: CASSIDRGRVGTEAFF
cdr3_nt: TGTGCCAGCAGCATAGACAGGGGGCGGGTGGGGACTGAAGCTTTCTTT

d_call: TRBD2
j_call: TRBJ2-7
clone_size: .
v_call: TRBV7-2
cdr3_aa: CASSLRTSGRSDEQYF
cdr3_nt: TGTGCCAGCAGCTTACGGACTAGCGGGAGGAGCGACGAGCAGTACTTC

d_call: .
j_call: TRBJ1-5
clone_size: .
v_call: TRBV5-1
cdr3_aa: CASSFSGDNQPQHF
cdr3_nt: TGCGCCAGCAGCTTCTCAGGGGACAATCAGCCCCAGCATTTT

d_call: .
j_call: TRBJ2-7
clone_size: .
v_call: TRBV10-3
cdr3_aa: CAISYRAAHEQYF
cdr3_nt: TGTGCCATCAGTTACAGGGCGGCCCACGAGCAGTACTTC

d_call: .
j_call: TRBJ1-1
clone_size: once
v_call: TRBV29-1
cdr3_aa: CSVEDQSGFWGNTEAFF
cdr3_nt: TGCAGCGTTGAAGATCAGAGCGGATTTTGGGGGAACACTGAAGCTTTCTTT

d_call: .
j_call: TRBJ2-5
clone_size: .
v_call: TRBV4-3
cdr3_aa: CASSQDWGLKETQYF
cdr3_nt: TGCGCCAGCAGCCAAGATTGGGGGCTTAAGGAGACCCAGTACTTC

d_call: TRBD1
j_call: TRBJ2-5
clone_size: .
v_call: TRBV5-1
cdr3_aa: CASSPRTGRRETQYF
cdr3_nt: TGCGCCAGCAGCCCCCGGACAGGACGGAGAGAGACCCAGTACTTC

d_call: .
j_call: TRBJ1-2
clone_size: .
v_call: TRBV21-1
cdr3_aa: CASSKALCGAGFYGYTF
cdr3_nt: TGTGCCAGCAGCAAAGCGCTTTGTGGGGCTGGTTTCTATGGCTACACCTTC

d_call: TRBD1
j_call: TRBJ1-2
clone_size: .
v_call: TRBV3-1/TRBV3-2
cdr3_aa: CASSQPPGTGGEGYTF
cdr3_nt: TGTGCCAGCAGCCAACCCCCAGGGACAGGGGGCGAAGGCTACACCTTC

d_call: TRBD2
j_call: TRBJ2-1
clone_size: .
v_call: TRBV5-4
cdr3_aa: CASSSIAGNNNEQFF
cdr3_nt: TGTGCCAGCAGCTCCATAGCGGGAAACAACAATGAGCAGTTCTTC

d_call: .
j_call: TRBJ1-2
clone_size: .
v_call: TRBV5-6
cdr3_aa: CASREAFPHGYTF
cdr3_nt: TGTGCCAGCCGCGAAGCGTTTCCCCATGGCTACACCTTC

d_call: TRBD2
j_call: TRBJ2-5
clone_size: .
v_call: TRBV5-4
cdr3_aa: CASSFTSGSQETQYF
cdr3_nt: TGTGCCAGCAGCTTTACTAGCGGGAGCCAAGAGACCCAGTACTTC

d_call: .
j_call: TRBJ1-2
clone_size: .
v_call: TRBV19
cdr3_aa: CASSIGTAHYGYTF
cdr3_nt: TGTGCCAGTAGTATAGGAACAGCTCACTATGGCTACACCTTC

d_call: TRBD1
j_call: TRBJ2-7
clone_size: .
v_call: TRBV4-1
cdr3_aa: CASSQGPGQGTYEQYF
cdr3_nt: TGCGCCAGCAGCCAAGGACCGGGACAGGGTACCTACGAGCAGTACTTC

d_call: TRBD1
j_call: TRBJ2-5
clone_size: .
v_call: TRBV9
cdr3_aa: CASSAGTGGMETQYF
cdr3_nt: TGTGCCAGCAGCGCCGGGACAGGGGGCATGGAGACCCAGTACTTC

d_call: .
j_call: TRBJ1-2
clone_size: .
v_call: TRBV30
cdr3_aa: CAWSVDSNYGYTF
cdr3_nt: TGTGCCTGGAGTGTAGACAGCAACTATGGCTACACCTTC

d_call: TRBD1
j_call: TRBJ1-4
clone_size: few
v_call: TRBV15
cdr3_aa: CATSRDRDRGLLSEKLFF
cdr3_nt: TGTGCCACCAGCAGAGATCGGGACAGGGGGCTCCTTAGTGAAAAACTGTTTTTT

d_call: TRBD2
j_call: TRBJ2-3
clone_size: .
v_call: TRBV7-2
cdr3_aa: CASSLTSGTSTDTQYF
cdr3_nt: TGTGCCAGCAGCCTAACTAGCGGGACTAGCACAGATACGCAGTATTTT

d_call: .
j_call: TRBJ2-7
clone_size: .
v_call: TRBV18
cdr3_aa: CASSPPAGQAYEQYF
cdr3_nt: TGTGCCAGCTCACCACCGGCAGGACAAGCCTACGAGCAGTACTTC